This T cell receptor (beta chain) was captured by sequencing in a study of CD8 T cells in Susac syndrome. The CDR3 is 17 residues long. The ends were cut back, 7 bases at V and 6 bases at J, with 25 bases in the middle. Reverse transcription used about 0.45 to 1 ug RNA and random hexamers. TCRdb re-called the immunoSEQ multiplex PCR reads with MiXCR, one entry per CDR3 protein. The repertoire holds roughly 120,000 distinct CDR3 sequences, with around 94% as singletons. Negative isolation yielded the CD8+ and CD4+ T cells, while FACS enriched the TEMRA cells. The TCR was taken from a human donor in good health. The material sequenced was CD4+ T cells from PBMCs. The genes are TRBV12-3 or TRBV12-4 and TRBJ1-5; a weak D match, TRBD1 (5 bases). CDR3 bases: TGTGCCAGCAATCCAAACCGGACAAGGACACCCTTTCAGCCCCAGCATTTT. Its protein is CASNPNRTRTPFQPQHF.